The source of this T cell receptor beta chain is a study of metastatic and nonmetastatic thyroid tumors. On the study more broadly: The comparison covered peripheral blood and tumor or nodule tissue in malignant and benign thyroid patients.

Whole-study results and caveats: Within blood and tumor, benign nodules reportedly had significantly lower TCR beta diversity than malignant thyroid tumors did.

In the original processing: The distant-metastasis classifier for papillary thyroid cancer was built from CDR3 differences across clinicopathological groups. With MiXCR, TCRdb called clones anew from the PCR reads. The V and J calls, along with clone size, are taken from TCRdb and not from the paper's own processing. The table lists roughly 59,000 clones, 15% to 20% of them singletons. Germline-derived CDR1 and CDR2 are MNHNS and SASEGT. The CDR3 extends over 13 amino acids. No patient received treatment before thyroid surgery. Remarks on this clone: Its cognate antigen is unknown.

Material: blood. The rearrangement joins TRBV6-1 to TRBJ2-3, with D possibly matching TRBD2 (5 bases). This TCR came from a male donor with papillary thyroid cancer or a benign thyroid nodule (not recorded which). Some clones in this sample may be carry-over from other donors' samples. The CDR3 loop reads CNTGLATGDTQYF. The CDR3 nucleotides read TGTAACACCGGCCTGGCGACGGGGGATACGCAGTATTTT.